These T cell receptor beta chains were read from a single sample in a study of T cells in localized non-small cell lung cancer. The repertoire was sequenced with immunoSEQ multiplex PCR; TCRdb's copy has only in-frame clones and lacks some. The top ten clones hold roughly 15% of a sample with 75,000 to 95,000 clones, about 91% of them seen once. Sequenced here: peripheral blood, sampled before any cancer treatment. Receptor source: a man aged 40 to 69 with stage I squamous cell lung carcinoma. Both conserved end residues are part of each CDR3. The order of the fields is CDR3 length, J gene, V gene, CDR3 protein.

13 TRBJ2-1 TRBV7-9 CASSSPRKNEQFF
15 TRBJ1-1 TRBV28 CASSFPRGFITEAFF
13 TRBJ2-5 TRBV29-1 CSAEADSKETQYF
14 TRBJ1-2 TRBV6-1 CASSEGTGDYGYTF
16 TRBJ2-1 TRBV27 CASSLSTGPTYNEQFF
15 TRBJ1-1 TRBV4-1 CASSQGQGTNTEAFF
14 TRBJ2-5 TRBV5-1 CASSPGGSRETQYF
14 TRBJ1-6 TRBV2 CASKGSAYNSPLHF
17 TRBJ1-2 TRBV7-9 CASSLRAERVSDYGYTF
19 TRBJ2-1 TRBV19 CASSMGLAGGRTSYNEQFF
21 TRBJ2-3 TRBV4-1 CASSQVRYGLRGREKTDTQYF
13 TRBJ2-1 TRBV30 CAWSLSRTTEQFF
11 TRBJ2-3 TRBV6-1 CASSESDTQYF
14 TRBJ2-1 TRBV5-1 CASSLGGVYNEQFF
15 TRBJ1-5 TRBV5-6 CASSLGQNNPQPQHF
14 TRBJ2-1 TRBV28 CASSFEGRYNEQFF
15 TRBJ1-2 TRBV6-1 CASSPSEEITAGYTF
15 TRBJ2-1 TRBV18 CASSEGLLDYNEQFF